The 30 T cell receptor beta chains listed next were all sequenced from one sample in a study of CD8+ T cells in alopecia areata (dated by TCRdb to the late 2010s). In light of the paper, this sample's time point label describes: 4 weeks on oral tofacitinib. Sample treatment or condition, as interpreted from the label and publication: oral pan-JAK inhibitor, 5-10 mg twice daily. Library preparation was by the immunoSEQ multiplex PCR assay. RNA was extracted from all samples and reverse transcribed into cDNA as template for TCR sequencing. Sourced from immuneACCESS, this table was stored by TCRdb with only in-frame sequences that have V and J called. A share of the clones is absent; for the studies checked, an unresolved V gene accounts for under half, and the remainder has no known explanation. This sample gives roughly 190,000 clones in total; approximately 60% of them show up just once. The ten most abundant clones make up less than 0.8% of the sample.

The sample was CD4+ T cells sorted from blood, taken at week 4, from a patient treated with tofacitinib. The source is a human donor with alopecia areata.

The chain uses TRBV30 and TRBJ1-2; no definite D call. Germline loops: CDR1 GTSNPN, CDR2 SVGIG (reference sequence). The ends were cut back, 1 base at V and 2 bases at J, with 8 bases in the middle. This CDR3 is built from 13 residues. CDR3 in amino acids: CAWSEGRNYGYTF. The CDR3 DNA follows: TGTGCCTGGAGTGAAGGCCGAAACTATGGCTACACCTTC.

The rearrangement joins TRBV5-1 to TRBJ2-1, with 14 nucleotides matching TRBD2. After removal of 5 bases from V and 7 bases from J, the junction contained 8 bases not matched to a gene. The CDR3 spans 16 residues. Germline loops: CDR1 SGHRS, CDR2 YFSETQ. The CDR3 region has the DNA TGCGCCAGCAGTTGGACTAGCGGGAGGTTGGGGAATGAGCAGTTCTTC. Its protein product is CASSWTSGRLGNEQFF.

There are a few counts of this clone. This chain joins TRBV7-9 and TRBJ1-5; 10 bases fit TRBD1. The CDR3 length is 15 residues. V gave up 4 bases and J gave up 5 bases; unmatched junction bases: 5. The germline CDR1 and CDR2 sequences are SEHNR and FQNEAQ (reference sequence). In DNA form, the CDR3 reads TGTGCCAGCAGCTCCCTGGGGACAGGGGATCAGCCCCAGCATTTT. This gives the protein CASSSLGTGDQPQHF.

V is TRBV4-2 and J is TRBJ2-7; 8 bases map to TRBD2. V trimming: 5 bases; J trimming: 2 bases; junction bases outside the gene matches: 11. The germline CDR1 and CDR2 sequences are LGHNA and YNFKEQ. The CDR3 is 16 residues long. CDR3 sequence: CASSAGPAGVPYEQYF. The CDR3 nucleotides are TGTGCCAGCAGCGCGGGGCCAGCGGGAGTCCCCTACGAGCAGTACTTC.

The chain employs TRBV4-1 and TRBJ2-7; no clear D. V was cut by 4 bases and J by 3 bases, with 19 bases left in between. The CDR3 sequence is 16 residues long. CDR1 is MGHRA, CDR2 YSYEKL, per germline. Written as DNA, the CDR3 is TGCGCCAGCAGCCCGGGCCCGACTGAGCCCCTCTACGAGCAGTACTTC. Encoded protein: CASSPGPTEPLYEQYF.

CDR3 DNA: TGTGCCTCTATTAGCGGGAGGGCCGGCGATACGCAGTATTTT. The encoded protein is CASISGRAGDTQYF. J is TRBJ2-3 and V is TRBV7-2; 11 positions agree with TRBD2. V dropped 11 bases and J dropped 6; count of bases not matched to a gene: 10. In germline, CDR1 is SGHTA, CDR2 FQGNSA. The CDR3 extends over 14 amino acids.

This chain uses TRBV15 with TRBJ2-3; 9 nucleotides agree with TRBD1. CDR3 length equals 16 residues. Germline-derived CDR1 and CDR2 are LNHNV and YYDKDF (reference sequence). After removal of 4 bases from V and 0 bases from J, the junction contained 5 bases not matched to a gene. The CDR3 sequence: CATSTQDRGSTDTQYF. Here the CDR3 DNA reads TGTGCCACCAGCACCCAGGACAGGGGTAGCACAGATACGCAGTATTTT.

In regard to this clone: The same CDR3 arises from other DNA sequences in this sample as well. The rearrangement links TRBV25-1 to TRBJ2-7; no firm D call. The CDR3 consists of 11 residues. The germline V and J ends were trimmed by 4 bases and 2 bases, with 3 bases remaining between them. CDR1 and CDR2 from the germline V gene are MGHDK and SYGVNS. This chain's CDR3 is CASSGTYEQYF. CDR3 DNA sequence: TGTGCCAGCAGTGGCACCTACGAGCAGTACTTC.

On this clone: Other DNA sequences in the same sample also yield this CDR3. The genes are TRBV6-6 and TRBJ1-5; perhaps TRBD1 as D (5 bases). Germline V lookup: CDR1 MNHNY, CDR2 SVGAGI (reference sequence). The length of the CDR3 is 12 residues. The V and J ends lost 7 bases and 5 bases respectively, with 9 bases between them. The CDR3 is CASTTGDQPQHF. CDR3 in DNA: TGTGCCAGCACCACGGGGGATCAGCCCCAGCATTTT.

The chain recombines TRBV5-6 with TRBJ2-5; no clear D gene. Per the germline V gene, CDR1 is SGHDT and CDR2 is YYEEEE. V lost 4 bases and J 1 base, leaving 14 bases between the germline ends. The length of the CDR3 is 15 residues. The CDR3 sequence is CASSGEISLQETQYF. The CDR3 coding sequence is TGTGCCAGCAGCGGAGAAATCTCACTCCAAGAGACCCAGTACTTC.

The chain carries TRBV6-5 and TRBJ1-2, with TRBD1 as a possible D gene (5 bases). CDR3 length: 12 residues. Germline lookup yields CDR1 MNHEY and CDR2 SVGAGI. Trimming left V 6 bases short and J 4 bases short, with 9 bases between. The CDR3 bases are TGTGCCAGCAGCCAGACAGCCTATGGCTACACCTTC. Its protein is CASSQTAYGYTF.

This clone occurred once. The chain joins TRBV5-6 to TRBJ2-7; 7 positions match TRBD1. The CDR3 is 14 residues long. With V trimmed by 1 base and J by 8 bases, 9 bases remained unmatched. CDR1 and CDR2 from the germline V gene are SGHDT and YYEEEE. The CDR3: CASSLMATGEKQYF. Written as DNA, the CDR3 is TGTGCCAGCAGCTTGATGGCCACAGGGGAGAAGCAGTACTTC.

V is TRBV25-1 and J is TRBJ2-6; D gene uncertain. The CDR3 covers 14 residues. V shed 5 bases and J shed 1 base, with 6 bases lying between them. Germline loops: CDR1 MGHDK, CDR2 SYGVNS. The CDR3 region has the DNA TGTGCCAGCAGTCATTCGTCTGGGGCCAACGTCCTGACTTTC. Residues: CASSHSSGANVLTF.

This chain links TRBV29-1 with TRBJ1-1, with no clear D. Germline CDR1 is SQVTM and CDR2 is ANQGSEA. V lost 7 bases and J 3 bases, leaving 9 bases between the germline ends. This CDR3 spans 11 amino acids. The CDR3 reads CSGYGDTEAFF. CDR3 DNA sequence: TGCAGCGGATACGGGGACACTGAAGCTTTCTTT.

The V gene is TRBV29-1, the J gene TRBJ2-5; D is possibly TRBD1 (6 bases). Germline V gene lookup returns CDR1 SQVTM and CDR2 ANQGSEA. Between the trimmed V and J ends, which lost 4 bases and 1 base, there was a span of 10 bases. This CDR3 is 13 amino acids long. CDR3 in amino acids: CSVVRGLQETQYF. DNA of the CDR3: TGCAGCGTTGTCAGGGGTCTCCAAGAGACCCAGTACTTC.

The chain couples TRBV30 to TRBJ2-2, with D maybe TRBD2 (5 bases). The ends were cut back, 0 bases at V and 7 bases at J, with 12 bases in the middle. The CDR3 is made up of 14 amino acids. Looked up from germline, CDR1 is GTSNPN and CDR2 is SVGIG (reference sequence). The CDR3 region is CAWSVRGLNGELFF. In DNA form, the CDR3 reads TGTGCCTGGAGTGTACGGGGATTAAACGGGGAGCTGTTTTTT.

A remark on this clone: The junction departs from germline at one end; a sequencing error may be responsible. This chain links TRBV2 with TRBJ2-1; 8 nucleotides match TRBD1. The germline V gene has CDR1 SNHLY and CDR2 FYNNEI. The CDR3 length is 15 residues. The CDR3 coding sequence is TGTGCCAGCAGCCCCGACAGGGGCAGAGACAATGAGCAGCTCTTC. Its translation: CASSPDRGRDNEQLF.

The V and J genes are TRBV11-2 and TRBJ2-3; 8 nucleotides line up with TRBD1. Trimming cost V 3 bases and J 3 bases; bases outside gene matches: 5. The CDR3 sequence is 15 residues long. Germline V gene sequence: CDR1 SGHAT, CDR2 FQNNGV. This chain's CDR3 is CASSLDRVGTDTQYF. CDR3 DNA sequence: TGTGCCAGCAGCTTGGACAGGGTTGGTACAGATACGCAGTATTTT.

This sequence joins TRBV29-1 and TRBJ1-4; maybe TRBD1 (6 bases). The germline V gene encodes CDR1 SQVTM and CDR2 ANQGSEA. The V gene lost 4 bases and the J gene lost 8 bases, with 14 bases spanning the gap. CDR3 length: 13 amino acids. This CDR3 is CSVVSRGDEKLFF. Here the CDR3 DNA reads TGCAGCGTTGTTTCGAGGGGGGACGAAAAACTGTTTTTT.

In DNA, the CDR3 is TGCGCCAGCAGCAACGGCTCCCCGAATCAGCCCCAGCATTTT. It yields the protein CASSNGSPNQPQHF. The chain is built from TRBV5-1 and TRBJ1-5; D uncertain. CDR1 and CDR2 (germline): SGHRS, YFSETQ. The CDR3 spans 14 residues. Deletions cut 4 bases from V and 4 bases from J, with 12 bases between.

The chain combines TRBV10-3 with TRBJ1-1; possible D gene TRBD1, 5 bases. Germline-derived CDR1 and CDR2 are ENHRY and SYGVKD. The CDR3 has 12 residues. V lost 4 bases and J lost 4, with 7 bases in between. The CDR3 bases are TGTGCCATCAGTGGGGGGACCACTGAAGCTTTCTTT. It codes for CAISGGTTEAFF.

The chain combines TRBV4-1 with TRBJ2-1, with 8 bases matching TRBD1. The CDR3 totals 14 residues. Unmatched junction bases numbered 8, after V lost 5 bases and J lost 8 bases. The V gene's germline CDR1 is MGHRA and CDR2 YSYEKL. This CDR3 is CASSTRTGWDEQFF. The DNA for the CDR3 is TGCGCCAGCAGCACCCGGACAGGGTGGGATGAGCAGTTCTTC.

The gene calls are TRBV29-1 and TRBJ2-1; D gene uncertain. Trimming left V 1 base short and J 4 bases short, with 8 bases between. This CDR3 has 13 amino acids. From germline, CDR1 is SQVTM and CDR2 ANQGSEA. The CDR3 bases are TGCAGCGTTGAAGCTCCTGCTTACAATGAGCAGTTCTTC. Protein sequence: CSVEAPAYNEQFF.

This chain connects TRBV29-1 to TRBJ1-5; no definite D call. Trimming cost V 4 bases and J 4 bases, with 8 bases left between them. Per the germline V gene, CDR1 is SQVTM and CDR2 is ANQGSEA. The CDR3 consists of 12 residues. This CDR3 reads CSVGERNQPQHF. In nucleotides, the CDR3 is TGCAGCGTTGGGGAGAGAAATCAGCCCCAGCATTTT.

V is TRBV19 and J is TRBJ1-2; 9 bases align to TRBD1. The CDR3 is made up of 15 amino acids. V trimming: 4 bases; J trimming: 4 bases; junction bases outside the gene matches: 7. Germline V gene lookup returns CDR1 LNHDA and CDR2 SQIVND (reference sequence). As DNA, the CDR3 is TGTGCCAGTAGTACCTACAGGGGGCCTGGCTATGGCTACACCTTC. This encodes CASSTYRGPGYGYTF.

This clone was detected a few times. The rearrangement links TRBV29-1 to TRBJ2-1, with TRBD2 matching over 8 bases. This CDR3 is built from 16 residues. CDR1 and CDR2 (germline): SQVTM, ANQGSEA. Losses at the gene ends were 3 bases for V and 2 bases for J; bases not matched to a gene: 9. The CDR3 here is CSVEASGQGAYNEQFF. CDR3 nucleotides: TGCAGCGTTGAGGCTAGCGGGCAGGGAGCCTACAATGAGCAGTTCTTC.

The CDR3 bases are TGCGCCAGCAGCCAAGATTCCCGGTCTAGCGGGTTGAATGAGCAGTTCTTC. It encodes CASSQDSRSSGLNEQFF. The chain has TRBV4-1 and TRBJ2-1; 8 bases map to TRBD2. V lost 0 bases and J lost 7; bases outside the gene matches: 11. The CDR3 sequence is 17 residues long. Germline V lookup: CDR1 MGHRA, CDR2 YSYEKL.

This clone was observed a few times. The chain employs TRBV30 and TRBJ1-1, with D maybe TRBD1 (6 bases). Germline lookup yields CDR1 GTSNPN and CDR2 SVGIG (reference sequence). V was trimmed by 4 bases and J by 5 bases, leaving 14 bases between them. The CDR3 has 13 amino acids. The CDR3 DNA sequence: TGTGCCTGGACCAGGGGCTGGAGAACTGAAGCTTTCTTT. It yields the protein CAWTRGWRTEAFF.

This clone showed up just a few times. The V gene is TRBV29-1, the J gene TRBJ2-1; 10 bases line up with TRBD1. The CDR3 runs 16 residues. Germline V gives CDR1 SQVTM, CDR2 ANQGSEA. The trim removed 1 base at V and 6 bases at J, leaving 9 bases unmatched. The CDR3 loop is CSVEAPTGGLSNEQFF. The CDR3 nucleotides read TGCAGCGTTGAAGCTCCGACAGGGGGCCTCAGCAATGAGCAGTTCTTC.

The chain links TRBV6-5 to TRBJ2-5; D is possibly TRBD1 (5 bases). This CDR3 spans 16 amino acids. From germline, CDR1 is MNHEY and CDR2 SVGAGI. Trimming cost V 0 bases and J 0 bases, with 11 bases left between them. CDR3 sequence reads: CASSYSISGNQETQYF. The CDR3 DNA is TGTGCCAGCAGTTACTCGATATCAGGGAACCAAGAGACCCAGTACTTC.